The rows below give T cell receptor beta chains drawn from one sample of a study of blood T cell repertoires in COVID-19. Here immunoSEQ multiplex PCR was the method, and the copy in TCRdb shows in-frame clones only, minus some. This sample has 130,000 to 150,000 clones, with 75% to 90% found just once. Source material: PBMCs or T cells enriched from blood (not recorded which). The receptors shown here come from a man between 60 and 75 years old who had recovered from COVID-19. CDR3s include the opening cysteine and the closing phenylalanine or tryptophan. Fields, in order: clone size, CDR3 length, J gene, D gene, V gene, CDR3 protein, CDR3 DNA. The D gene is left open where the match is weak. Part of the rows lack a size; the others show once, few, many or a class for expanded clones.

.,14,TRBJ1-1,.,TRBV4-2,CASSQFGGLHTAFF,TGTGCCAGCAGCCAGTTCGGGGGTCTCCATACAGCTTTCTTT
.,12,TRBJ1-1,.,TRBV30,CAWDNTNTEAFF,TGTGCCTGGGATAACACGAACACTGAAGCTTTCTTT
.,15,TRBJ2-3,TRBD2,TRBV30,CAWWGGLAGRDTQYF,TGTGCCTGGTGGGGGGGGCTAGCGGGACGAGATACGCAGTATTTT
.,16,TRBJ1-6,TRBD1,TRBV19,CASGDLPGQRNSPLHF,TGTGCCAGTGGAGATCTACCGGGACAGCGGAATTCACCCCTCCACTTT
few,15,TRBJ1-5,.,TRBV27,CASSPGHPSNQPQHF,TGTGCCAGCAGTCCCGGACATCCTAGCAATCAGCCCCAGCATTTT
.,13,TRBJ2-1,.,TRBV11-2,CASSSDRRNEQFF,TGTGCCAGCAGCTCGGACAGACGCAATGAGCAGTTCTTC
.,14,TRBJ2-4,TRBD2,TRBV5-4,CASSFGGAGDIQYF,TGTGCCAGCAGCTTCGGGGGGGCGGGAGACATTCAGTACTTC
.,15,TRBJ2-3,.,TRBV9,CASSEGVGQTDTQYF,TGTGCCAGCAGCGAAGGGGTCGGCCAGACAGATACGCAGTATTTT
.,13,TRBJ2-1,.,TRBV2,CASNRANYNEQFF,TGTGCCAGCAACAGGGCGAATTACAATGAGCAGTTCTTC
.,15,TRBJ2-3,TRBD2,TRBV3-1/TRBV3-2,CASSQVAGGTDTQYF,TGTGCCAGCAGCCAAGTCGCGGGGGGAACAGATACGCAGTATTTT